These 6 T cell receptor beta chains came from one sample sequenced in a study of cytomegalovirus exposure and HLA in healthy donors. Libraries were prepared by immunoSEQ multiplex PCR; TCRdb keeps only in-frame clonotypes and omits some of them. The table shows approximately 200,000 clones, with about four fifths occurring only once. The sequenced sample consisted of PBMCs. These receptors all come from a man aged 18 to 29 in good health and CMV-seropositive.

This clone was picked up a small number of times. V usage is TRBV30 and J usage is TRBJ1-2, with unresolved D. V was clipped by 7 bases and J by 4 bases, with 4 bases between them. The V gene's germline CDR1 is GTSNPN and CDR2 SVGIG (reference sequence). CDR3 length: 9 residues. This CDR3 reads CASSYGYTF. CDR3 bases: TGTGCCTCTTCCTATGGCTACACCTTC.

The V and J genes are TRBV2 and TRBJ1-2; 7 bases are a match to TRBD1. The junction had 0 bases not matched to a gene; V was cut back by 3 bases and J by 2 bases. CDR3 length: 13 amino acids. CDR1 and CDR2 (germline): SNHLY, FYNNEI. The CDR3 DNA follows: TGTGCCAGCAGTGAGACAGGGAACTATGGCTACACCTTC. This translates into CASSETGNYGYTF.

The CDR3 sequence is CAWSVQGDTQYF. In nucleotides, the CDR3 is TGTGCCTGGAGTGTACAGGGAGATACGCAGTATTTT. The chain uses TRBV30 and TRBJ2-3, with D perhaps matching TRBD1 (6 bases). This CDR3 spans 12 amino acids. Trimming removed 0 bases from V and 5 bases from J, with 6 bases in between. Germline CDR1 is GTSNPN and CDR2 is SVGIG (reference sequence).

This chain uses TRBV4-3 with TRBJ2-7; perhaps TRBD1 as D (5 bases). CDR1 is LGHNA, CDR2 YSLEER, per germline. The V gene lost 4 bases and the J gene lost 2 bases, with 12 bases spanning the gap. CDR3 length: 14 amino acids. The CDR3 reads CASSPTVGAYEQYF. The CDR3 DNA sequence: TGCGCCAGCAGCCCGACAGTTGGCGCCTACGAGCAGTACTTC.

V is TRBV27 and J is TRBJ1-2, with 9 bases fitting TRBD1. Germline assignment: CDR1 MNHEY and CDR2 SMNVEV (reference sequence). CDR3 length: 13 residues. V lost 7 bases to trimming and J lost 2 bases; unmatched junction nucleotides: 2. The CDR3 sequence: CASTGQGNYGYTF. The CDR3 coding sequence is TGTGCCAGCACCGGACAGGGGAACTATGGCTACACCTTC.

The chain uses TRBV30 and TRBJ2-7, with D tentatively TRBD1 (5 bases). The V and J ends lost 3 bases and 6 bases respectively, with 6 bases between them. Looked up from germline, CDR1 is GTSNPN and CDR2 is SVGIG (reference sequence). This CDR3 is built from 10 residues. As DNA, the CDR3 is TGTGCCTGGAGCAGGGTCGAGCAGTACTTC. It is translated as CAWSRVEQYF.